This paragraph reports one TCR beta chain. Once extracted for a subset, genomic DNA was divided evenly among several immunoSEQ plates. Assay: immunoSEQ multiplex PCR; the TCRdb copy retains only in-frame clones and omits some. The sample contains approximately 2.1 million clones, 85% to 95% of which appear only once. This record comes from a study of shared clonotypes between healthy human individuals. The authors divided CD4+ cells into CD45RA+ naive and CD45RA-negative memory subsets. The CDR3 is 17 residues long. Germline CDR1 LNHDA, CDR2 SQIVND (reference sequence). The V end was cut by 5 bases, the J end by 2 bases, with 21 bases between.

This clonotype was sampled from a man younger than 30 in good health. Some clones in this sample may be carry-over from other donors' samples. Material: naive CD4+ T cells from PBMCs. Subset in this sample: CD45RA+ positively selected. J is TRBJ2-5 and V is TRBV19, with D perhaps TRBD1 (6 bases). Here the CDR3 reads CASSPLGRADRQETQYF. CDR3 in DNA: TGTGCCAGTAGTCCCTTAGGTAGAGCGGACAGACAAGAGACCCAGTACTTC.